The 25 T cell receptor beta chains below all came from one sample that was sequenced in a study of OX40 agonist ivuxolimab in advanced cancers. The repertoire was sequenced with immunoSEQ multiplex PCR; TCRdb's copy has only in-frame clones and lacks some. Here the sample spans 35,000 to 40,000 clones, 85% to 90% being singletons. The input for sequencing was CD4+ or CD8+ T cells sorted from blood, taken in a trial of the OX40 agonist ivuxolimab. These receptors were obtained from an adult with an advanced solid tumor such as melanoma, head and neck, liver or kidney cancer.

The V call is TRBV5-6, the J call TRBJ1-2; unclear D gene. Germline assignment: CDR1 SGHDT and CDR2 YYEEEE. The CDR3 loop spans 13 amino acids. The V gene lost 1 base and the J gene lost 0 bases, with 4 bases spanning the gap. CDR3: CASSLTSNYGYTF. The DNA for the CDR3 is TGTGCCAGCAGCTTGACCTCTAACTATGGCTACACCTTC.

The rearrangement links TRBV6-6 to TRBJ1-2, with D hard to call. The V end lost 5 bases, the J end lost 4 bases, and 5 bases lay between the germline ends. The CDR3 totals 11 residues. The germline V gene has CDR1 MNHNY and CDR2 SVGAGI (reference sequence). The CDR3 loop reads CASSSSYGYTF. The CDR3 nucleotides are TGTGCCAGCAGTAGTAGCTATGGCTACACCTTC.

The chain links TRBV6-5 to TRBJ1-2; 8 bases align to TRBD1. V shed 5 bases, J shed 8 bases, and the junction held 7 bases outside the gene matches. Germline CDR1 is MNHEY and CDR2 is SVGAGI. The CDR3 consists of 13 residues. DNA of the CDR3: TGTGCCAGCAGTCGGACAGGGAGAGGAGGCTACACCTTC. This encodes CASSRTGRGGYTF.

This clone has a single count. J is TRBJ1-6 and V is TRBV12-2; the listed D gene, TRBD1, was not tested against the DNA. TRBV12-2 is an annotated pseudogene. CDR3 size: 19 residues. The CDR3 here is CASRPNRGRDRGLDSPLHF. The CDR3 region has the DNA TGTGCAAGTCGCCCCAATAGGGGTAGGGACAGGGGGCTTGATTCACCCCTCCACTTT.

The V and J genes are TRBV14 and TRBJ2-5; 9 bases line up with TRBD1. V was clipped by 1 base and J by 6 bases; unmatched bases: 9. This CDR3 region has 16 residues. The germline CDR1 and CDR2 sequences are SGHDN and FVKESK. The CDR3 spells CASSQVGGQGRQTQYF. The CDR3 coding sequence is TGTGCCAGCAGCCAAGTCGGAGGACAGGGGAGGCAGACCCAGTACTTC.

The J gene is TRBJ2-1, the V gene TRBV7-8; D not resolved. Germline V gives CDR1 SGHVS, CDR2 FQNEAQ. The CDR3 consists of 18 residues. V lost 2 bases and J 4 bases, leaving 21 bases between the germline ends. The DNA for the CDR3 is TGTGCCAGCAGCTTAAACCCCACCGTCGAGGCCCCATACAATGAGCAGTTCTTC. Translation gives CASSLNPTVEAPYNEQFF.

The rearrangement joins TRBV2 to TRBJ2-7; 10 bases agree with TRBD2. The V segment lost 2 bases and the J segment 6 bases; nucleotides outside the gene matches: 7. The CDR3 is made up of 15 amino acids. The V gene's germline CDR1 is SNHLY and CDR2 FYNNEI. CDR3 amino acids: CASSERAGGQSEQYF. CDR3 coding DNA: TGTGCCAGCAGTGAACGAGCGGGGGGGCAGAGCGAGCAGTACTTC.

V and J are TRBV5-1 and TRBJ2-3; D not certain. Trimming left V 1 base short and J 2 bases short, with 8 bases between. The CDR3 is 14 amino acids. Germline V gives CDR1 SGHRS, CDR2 YFSETQ. CDR3 amino acids: CASSLREDTDTQYF. CDR3 DNA: TGCGCCAGCAGCTTGAGGGAAGACACAGATACGCAGTATTTT. Based on the CDR3 plus reference TRBV5-1 and TRBJ2-3, the full variable domain is KAGVTQTPRYLIKTRGQQVTLSCSPISGHRSVSWYQQTPGQGLQFLFEYFSETQRNKGNFPGRFSGRQFSNSRSEMNVSTLELGDSALYLCASSLREDTDTQYFGPGTRLTVL.

The chain joins TRBV7-9 to TRBJ2-5; 12 positions agree with TRBD2. The CDR3 contains 18 residues. Unmatched junction bases numbered 8, after V lost 1 base and J lost 2 bases. Germline loops: CDR1 SEHNR, CDR2 FQNEAQ (reference sequence). The CDR3: CASSLDPSGGAGQETQYF. The CDR3 DNA is TGTGCCAGCAGCTTAGACCCTAGCGGGGGGGCAGGGCAAGAGACCCAGTACTTC.

This clone was observed a single time. The chain employs TRBV11-1 and TRBJ2-5; possible D gene TRBD1, 6 bases. Trimming shortened V by 0 bases and J by 5 bases, and 16 bases separated the two germline ends. The CDR3 sequence is 16 residues long. CDR1 and CDR2 from the germline V gene are SGHAT and FQDESV (reference sequence). The CDR3 region has the DNA TGTGCCAGCAGCTTAGCCAGGGGTGGTTTGCGGGAGACCCAGTACTTC. Its translation is CASSLARGGLRETQYF.

The genes are TRBV4-2 and TRBJ2-7; 10 nucleotides line up with TRBD2. The CDR3 runs 15 residues. Germline V CDR1 and CDR2: LGHNA, YNFKEQ. V shed 0 bases, J shed 6 bases, and the junction held 5 bases outside the gene matches. The DNA of the CDR3 is TGTGCCAGCAGCCAAGAAGCATTAGCGGGGGGCGAGCAGTACTTC. Translated, it gives CASSQEALAGGEQYF.

This clone is a singleton in its sample. The rearrangement joins TRBV5-4 to TRBJ1-2, with 12 nucleotides matching TRBD1. The CDR3 loop spans 16 amino acids. V shed 0 bases and J 7 bases; nucleotides not matched to a gene: 7. CDR1 SGHNT and CDR2 YYREEE come from the germline V gene (reference sequence). This chain's CDR3 is CASSLEGTGGASGYTF. CDR3 DNA sequence: TGTGCCAGCAGCTTGGAAGGGACAGGGGGCGCGAGTGGCTACACCTTC. Full variable domain (outside the CDR3, taken from reference TRBV5-4 and TRBJ1-2): ETGVTQSPTHLIKTRGQQVTLRCSSQSGHNTVSWYQQALGQGPQFIFQYYREEENGRGNFPPRFSGLQFPNYSSELNVNALELDDSALYLCASSLEGTGGASGYTFGSGTRLTVV.

V and J are TRBV5-6 and TRBJ1-3; D is uncertain. Germline CDR1 reads SGHDT; CDR2 reads YYEEEE. This CDR3 has 16 residues. The V end lost 3 bases, the J end lost 0 bases, and 13 bases lay between the germline ends. This chain's CDR3 is CASSSIRRSSGNTIYF. The CDR3 nucleotides read TGTGCCAGCAGCTCCATTCGGAGATCCTCTGGAAACACCATATATTTT.

Remarks on this clone: One end of the junction is discordant with germline, which a read error may explain. Other DNA sequences from this sample encode an identical CDR3 as well. V and J are TRBV10-1 and TRBJ2-7, with 9 positions matching TRBD2. CDR1 WNHNN and CDR2 SYGVQD come from the germline V gene (reference sequence). CDR3 length: 15 residues. The CDR3 spells CASSDAGGPIYEQYF. The CDR3 nucleotides read TGCGCCAGCAGTGATGCGGGGGGGCCCATCTACGAACAGTACTTC.

The rearrangement joins TRBV14 to TRBJ2-5; D not certain. Trimming shortened V by 2 bases and J by 2 bases, and 0 bases separated the two germline ends. CDR3 length: 11 residues. In germline, CDR1 is SGHDN, CDR2 FVKESK. CDR3 region: CASSQQETQYF. CDR3 DNA: TGTGCCAGCAGCCAACAAGAGACCCAGTACTTC.

The chain uses TRBV11-1 and TRBJ2-5, with 13 positions matching TRBD2. Germline trimming cut 5 bases from V and 3 bases from J; bases unmatched to any gene: 12. CDR1 and CDR2 (germline): SGHAT, FQDESV (reference sequence). The CDR3 extends over 18 amino acids. CDR3 sequence (DNA): TGTGCCAGCAGCCCCGGACTAGCGGGGGCAACTTTTAAAGAGACCCAGTACTTC. It yields the protein CASSPGLAGATFKETQYF.

The V and J genes are TRBV28 and TRBJ1-2; D call uncertain. There are 11 residues in the CDR3. The V end was cut by 7 bases, the J end by 4 bases, with 7 bases between. The germline CDR1 and CDR2 sequences are MDHEN and SYDVKM. CDR3 nucleotides: TGTGCCAGCATTGACGTCTATGGCTACACCTTC. Protein sequence: CASIDVYGYTF.

The CDR3, as DNA: TGTGCCAGCAGTGAACGGTTAAAGTACTTC. Protein: CASSERLKYF. V is TRBV6-1 and J is TRBJ2-7; D remains ambiguous. With 2 bases removed from V and 11 bases from J, the gap between germline ends came to 7 bases. Germline V gene sequence: CDR1 MNHNS, CDR2 SASEGT. CDR3 size: 10 residues.

In this sample, this clone turned up once. One junction end disagrees with the germline gene, perhaps due to a read error. The chain recombines TRBV27 with TRBJ2-2; D is undetermined. CDR3 size: 16 residues. The germline V gene has CDR1 MNHEY and CDR2 SMNVEV (reference sequence). The CDR3 here is CASSLSMGPRTGELFF. As DNA, the CDR3 is TGTGCCAGCAGTCTATCGATGGGCCCGCGCACCGGGGAGCTGTTTTTT.

This rearrangement joins TRBV4-2 to TRBJ1-2; D not certain. Germline V gene sequence: CDR1 LGHNA, CDR2 YNFKEQ. V was shortened by 1 base and J by 1 base, with 10 bases between the two germline ends. This CDR3 has 15 amino acids. The CDR3 protein is CASSQGGGNNYGYTF. CDR3 in DNA: TGTGCCAGCAGCCAAGGGGGAGGGAATAACTATGGCTACACCTTC.

This clone has a single count. This rearrangement joins TRBV5-4 to TRBJ1-1; D gene ambiguous. The CDR3 is 14 residues long. Per the germline V gene, CDR1 is SGHNT and CDR2 is YYREEE (reference sequence). V was shortened by 0 bases and J by 0 bases, with 6 bases between the two germline ends. The CDR3 spells CASSLDQVNTEAFF. CDR3 sequence (DNA): TGTGCCAGCAGCTTGGATCAGGTGAACACTGAAGCTTTCTTT.

The rearrangement uses TRBV5-6 and TRBJ1-2, with D uncertain. Germline V gives CDR1 SGHDT, CDR2 YYEEEE. This CDR3 is 12 amino acids long. V lost 4 bases and J lost 4, with 8 bases in between. CDR3 sequence (DNA): TGTGCCAGCAGCGTCGGCCCCTATGGCTACACCTTC. Translating it yields CASSVGPYGYTF.

The V call is TRBV18, the J call TRBJ2-3, with TRBD2 matching 9 bases. Unmatched junction bases numbered 5, after V lost 2 bases and J lost 2 bases. This CDR3 has 16 residues. Germline V CDR1 and CDR2: KGHSH, LQKENI. DNA of the CDR3: TGTGCCAGCTCACCAGAGACTAGCGGATTCACAGATACGCAGTATTTT. This codes for CASSPETSGFTDTQYF.

The V and J genes are TRBV5-1 and TRBJ2-1; D not resolved. Germline-derived CDR1 and CDR2 are SGHRS and YFSETQ. The CDR3 spans 14 residues. Trimming removed 7 bases at V and 4 bases at J, with 15 bases between. The CDR3 spells CASGDPGRYNEQFF. The CDR3 DNA is TGCGCCAGCGGCGATCCGGGCAGGTACAATGAGCAGTTCTTC.

The chain carries TRBV5-5 and TRBJ1-6; D unclear. The CDR3 extends over 15 amino acids. Trimming took off 2 bases at V and 7 bases at J, with 13 bases between the two ends. CDR1 and CDR2 from the germline V gene are SGHKS and YYEKEE (reference sequence). CDR3 sequence reads: CASSFGPIPNSPLHF. The CDR3 nucleotides read TGTGCCAGCAGCTTTGGTCCTATACCCAATTCACCCCTCCACTTT.